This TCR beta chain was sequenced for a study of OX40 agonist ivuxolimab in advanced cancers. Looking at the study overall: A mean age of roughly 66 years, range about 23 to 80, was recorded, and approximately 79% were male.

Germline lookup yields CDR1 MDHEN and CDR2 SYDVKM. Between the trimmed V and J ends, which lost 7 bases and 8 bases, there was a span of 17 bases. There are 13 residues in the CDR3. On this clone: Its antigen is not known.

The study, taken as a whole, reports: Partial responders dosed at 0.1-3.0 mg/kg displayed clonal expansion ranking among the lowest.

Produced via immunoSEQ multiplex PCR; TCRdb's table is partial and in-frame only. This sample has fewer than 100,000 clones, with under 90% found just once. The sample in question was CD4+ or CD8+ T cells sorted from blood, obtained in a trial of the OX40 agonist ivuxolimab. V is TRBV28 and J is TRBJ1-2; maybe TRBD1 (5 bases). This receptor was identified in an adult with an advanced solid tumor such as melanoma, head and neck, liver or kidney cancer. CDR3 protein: CASTPGREGGYTF. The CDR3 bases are TGTGCCAGCACCCCGGGCAGGGAAGGGGGCTACACCTTC.